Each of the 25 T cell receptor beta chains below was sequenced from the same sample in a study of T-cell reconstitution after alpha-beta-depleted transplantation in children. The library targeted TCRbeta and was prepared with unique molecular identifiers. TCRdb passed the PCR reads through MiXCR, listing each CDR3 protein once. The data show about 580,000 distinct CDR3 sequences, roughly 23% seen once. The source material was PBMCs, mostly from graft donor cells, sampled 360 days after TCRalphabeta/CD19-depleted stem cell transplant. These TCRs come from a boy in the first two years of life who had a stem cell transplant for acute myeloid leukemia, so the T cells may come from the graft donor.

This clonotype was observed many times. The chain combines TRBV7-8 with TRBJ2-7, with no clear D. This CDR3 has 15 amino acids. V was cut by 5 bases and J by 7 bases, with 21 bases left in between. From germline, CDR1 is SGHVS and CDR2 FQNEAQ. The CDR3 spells CASSQERSPFGEQYV. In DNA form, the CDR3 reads TGTGCCAGCAGCCAGGAAAGGTCCCCCTTTGGGGAGCAGTACGTC.

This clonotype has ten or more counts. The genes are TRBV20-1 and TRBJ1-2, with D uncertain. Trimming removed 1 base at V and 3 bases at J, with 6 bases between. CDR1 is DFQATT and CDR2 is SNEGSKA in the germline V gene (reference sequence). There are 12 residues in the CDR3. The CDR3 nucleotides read TGCAGTGCTAGAGGGCGGTACTATGGCTACACCTTC. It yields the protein CSARGRYYGYTF.

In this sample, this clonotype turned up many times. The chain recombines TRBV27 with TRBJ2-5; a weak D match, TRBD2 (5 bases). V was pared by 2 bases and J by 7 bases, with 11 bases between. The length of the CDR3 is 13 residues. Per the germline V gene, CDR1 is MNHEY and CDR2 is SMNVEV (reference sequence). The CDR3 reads CASSLGSRGTQYF. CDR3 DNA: TGTGCCAGCAGTTTAGGCAGTCGGGGGACCCAGTACTTC.

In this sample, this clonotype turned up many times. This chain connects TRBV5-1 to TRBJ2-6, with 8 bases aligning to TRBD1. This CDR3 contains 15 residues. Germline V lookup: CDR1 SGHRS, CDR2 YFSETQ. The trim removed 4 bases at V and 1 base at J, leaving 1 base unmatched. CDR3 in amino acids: CASSRDRSGANVLTF. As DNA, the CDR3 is TGCGCCAGCAGCAGGGACAGGTCTGGGGCCAACGTCCTGACTTTC.

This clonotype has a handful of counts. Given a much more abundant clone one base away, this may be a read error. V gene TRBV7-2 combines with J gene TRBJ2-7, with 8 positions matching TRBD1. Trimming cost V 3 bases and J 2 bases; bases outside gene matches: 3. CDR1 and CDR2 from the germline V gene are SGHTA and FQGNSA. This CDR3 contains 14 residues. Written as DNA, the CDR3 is TGTGCCAGCAGCTTCGACAGGGGCCCCTACGAGCAGTACGTC. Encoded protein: CASSFDRGPYEQYV.

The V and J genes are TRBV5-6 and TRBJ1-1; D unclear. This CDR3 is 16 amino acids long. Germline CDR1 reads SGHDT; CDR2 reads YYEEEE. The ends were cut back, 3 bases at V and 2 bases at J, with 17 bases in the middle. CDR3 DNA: TGTGCCAGCAGCTCGTTGGCCGTCAGGTTAAACACTGAAGCTTTCTTT. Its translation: CASSSLAVRLNTEAFF.

As DNA, the CDR3 is TGCAGTGCTAGACGGACAGGAAGCGAAGAGACCCAGTACTTC. This gives the protein CSARRTGSEETQYF. The chain employs TRBV20-1 and TRBJ2-5; 7 nucleotides align to TRBD1. Germline lookup yields CDR1 DFQATT and CDR2 SNEGSKA (reference sequence). V gave up 2 bases and J gave up 3 bases; unmatched junction bases: 6. The CDR3 contains 14 residues.

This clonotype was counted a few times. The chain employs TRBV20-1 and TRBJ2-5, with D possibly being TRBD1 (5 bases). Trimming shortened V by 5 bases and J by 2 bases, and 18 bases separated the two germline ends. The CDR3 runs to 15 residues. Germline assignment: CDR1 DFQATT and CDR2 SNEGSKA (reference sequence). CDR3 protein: CSARPPRVGQETQYF. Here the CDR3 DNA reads TGCAGTGCTCGCCCCCCCAGGGTAGGGCAAGAGACCCAGTACTTC.

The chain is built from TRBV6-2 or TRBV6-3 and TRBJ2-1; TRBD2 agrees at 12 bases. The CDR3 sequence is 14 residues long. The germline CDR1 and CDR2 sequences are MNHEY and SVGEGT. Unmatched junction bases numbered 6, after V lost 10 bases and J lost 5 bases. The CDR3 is CATSGGVTHNEQFF. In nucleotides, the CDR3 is TGTGCCACTAGCGGGGGGGTGACCCACAATGAGCAGTTCTTC.

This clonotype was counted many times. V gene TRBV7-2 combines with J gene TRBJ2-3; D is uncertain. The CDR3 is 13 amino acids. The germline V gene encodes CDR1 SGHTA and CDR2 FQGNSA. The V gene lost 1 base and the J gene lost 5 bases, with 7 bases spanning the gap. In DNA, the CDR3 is TGTGCCAGCAGCTTAGTTGGTGGAGATACGCAGTATTTT. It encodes CASSLVGGDTQYF.

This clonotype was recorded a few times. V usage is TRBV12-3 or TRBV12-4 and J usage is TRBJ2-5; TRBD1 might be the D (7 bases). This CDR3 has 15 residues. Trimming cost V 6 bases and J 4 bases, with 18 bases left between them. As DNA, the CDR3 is TGTGCCAGCAGCCCCCAGGGGGGTTGGGGAGAGACCCAGTACTTC. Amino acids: CASSPQGGWGETQYF.

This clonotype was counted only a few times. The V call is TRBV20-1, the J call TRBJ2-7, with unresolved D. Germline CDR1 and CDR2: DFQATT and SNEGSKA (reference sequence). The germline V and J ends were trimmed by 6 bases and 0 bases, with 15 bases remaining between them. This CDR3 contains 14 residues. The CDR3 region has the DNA TGCAGTGCGGGTCCCGACGCTTCCTCCTACGAGCAGTACTTC. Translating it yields CSAGPDASSYEQYF.

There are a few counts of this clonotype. This chain's CDR3 is CASSWTDSDTQYF. Written as DNA, the CDR3 is TGCGCCAGCAGCTGGACAGATTCAGATACGCAGTATTTT. The V gene is TRBV5-1, the J gene TRBJ2-3, with D perhaps TRBD1 (6 bases). Germline V gene sequence: CDR1 SGHRS, CDR2 YFSETQ. The CDR3 has 13 residues. V was pared by 3 bases and J by 4 bases, with 9 bases between. Together with reference TRBV5-1 and TRBJ2-3, the CDR3 gives the full variable domain: KAGVTQTPRYLIKTRGQQVTLSCSPISGHRSVSWYQQTPGQGLQFLFEYFSETQRNKGNFPGRFSGRQFSNSRSEMNVSTLELGDSALYLCASSWTDSDTQYFGPGTRLTVL.

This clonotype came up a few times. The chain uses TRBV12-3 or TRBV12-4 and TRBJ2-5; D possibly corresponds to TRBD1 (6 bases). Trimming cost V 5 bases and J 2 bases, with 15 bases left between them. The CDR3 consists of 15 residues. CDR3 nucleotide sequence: TGTGCCAGCAGTACCGGACAGAGAGGACAAGAGACCCAGTACTTC. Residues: CASSTGQRGQETQYF.

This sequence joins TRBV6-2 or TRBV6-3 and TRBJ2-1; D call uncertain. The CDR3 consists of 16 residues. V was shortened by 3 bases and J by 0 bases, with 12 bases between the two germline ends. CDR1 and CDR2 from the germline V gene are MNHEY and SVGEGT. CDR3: CASSYTILVSYNEQFF. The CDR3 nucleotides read TGTGCCAGCAGTTATACAATTCTCGTCTCCTACAATGAGCAGTTCTTC.

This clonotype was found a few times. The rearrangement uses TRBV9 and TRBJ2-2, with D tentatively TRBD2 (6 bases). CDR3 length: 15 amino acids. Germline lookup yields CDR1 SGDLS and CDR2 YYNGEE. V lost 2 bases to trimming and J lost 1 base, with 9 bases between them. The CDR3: CASSVLSGNTGELFF. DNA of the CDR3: TGTGCCAGCAGCGTCCTTAGCGGGAACACCGGGGAGCTGTTTTTT.

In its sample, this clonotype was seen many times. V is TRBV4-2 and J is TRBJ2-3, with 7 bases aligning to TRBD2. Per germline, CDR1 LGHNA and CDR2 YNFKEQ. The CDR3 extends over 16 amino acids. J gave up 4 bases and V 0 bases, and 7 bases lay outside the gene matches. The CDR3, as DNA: TGTGCCAGCAGCCAAGAACGGTCCGCGGGGGCAGATACGCAGTATTTT. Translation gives CASSQERSAGADTQYF.

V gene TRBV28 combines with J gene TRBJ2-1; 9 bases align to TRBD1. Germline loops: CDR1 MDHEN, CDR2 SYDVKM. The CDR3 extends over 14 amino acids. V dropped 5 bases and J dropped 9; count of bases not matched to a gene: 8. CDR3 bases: TGTGCCAGCAGTCTCCCGGACAGGGGAGGTGAGCAGTTCTTC. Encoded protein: CASSLPDRGGEQFF.

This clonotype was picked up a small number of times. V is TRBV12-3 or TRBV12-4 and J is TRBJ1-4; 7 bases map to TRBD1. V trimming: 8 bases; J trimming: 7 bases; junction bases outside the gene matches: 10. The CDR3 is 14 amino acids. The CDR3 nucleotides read TGTGCCAGCGTTCCGGGACAGTCTAGTGAAAAACTGTTTTTT. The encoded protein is CASVPGQSSEKLFF.

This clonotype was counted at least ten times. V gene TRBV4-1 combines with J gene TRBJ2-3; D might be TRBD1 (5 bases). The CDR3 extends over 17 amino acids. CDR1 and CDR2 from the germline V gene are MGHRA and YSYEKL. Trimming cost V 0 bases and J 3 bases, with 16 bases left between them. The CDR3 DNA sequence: TGCGCCAGCAGCCAAGATGGGGCAAGAACATGGACAGATACGCAGTATTTT. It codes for CASSQDGARTWTDTQYF.

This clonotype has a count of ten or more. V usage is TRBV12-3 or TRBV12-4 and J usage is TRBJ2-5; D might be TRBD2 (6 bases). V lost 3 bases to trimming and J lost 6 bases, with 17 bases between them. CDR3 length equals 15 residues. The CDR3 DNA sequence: TGTGCCAGCAGTTTCAATGGGGCGGGGAGAAAGACCCAGTACTTC. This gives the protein CASSFNGAGRKTQYF.

CDR3 in DNA: TGTGCCAGCTTCGGCGGTGTCAATCAGCCCCAGCATTTT. Its protein is CASFGGVNQPQHF. J is TRBJ1-5 and V is TRBV2; no definite D call. The CDR3 covers 13 residues. CDR1 is SNHLY, CDR2 FYNNEI, per germline. Trimming left V 8 bases short and J 3 bases short, with 11 bases between.

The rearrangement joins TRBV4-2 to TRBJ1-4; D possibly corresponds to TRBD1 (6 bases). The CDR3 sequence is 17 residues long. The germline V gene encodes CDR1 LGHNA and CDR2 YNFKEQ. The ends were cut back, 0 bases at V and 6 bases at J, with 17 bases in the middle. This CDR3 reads CASSQDWRASGDEKLFF. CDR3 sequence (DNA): TGTGCCAGCAGCCAAGATTGGCGCGCCTCAGGGGATGAAAAACTGTTTTTT.

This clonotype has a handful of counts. CDR3 sequence: CTSSQGRGQPDTQYF. CDR3 coding DNA: TGCACCAGCAGCCAAGGTCGAGGACAGCCAGATACGCAGTATTTT. This chain joins TRBV1 and TRBJ2-3. TRBV1 is assigned pseudogene status. There are 15 residues in the CDR3.

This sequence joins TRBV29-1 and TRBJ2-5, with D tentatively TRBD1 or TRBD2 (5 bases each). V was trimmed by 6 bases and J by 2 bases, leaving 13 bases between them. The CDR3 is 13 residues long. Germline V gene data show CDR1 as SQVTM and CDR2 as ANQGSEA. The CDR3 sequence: CSVRGRVQETQYF. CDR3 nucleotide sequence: TGCAGCGTCCGGGGACGGGTACAAGAGACCCAGTACTTC.